This TCR beta chain was recovered during a study of T cells in tumors after PD-1 blockade. The wider study: A subset received ongoing vismodegib 150 mg daily alongside anti-PD-1 therapy. General study results and limits: Peripheral recruitment is suggested, as some novel exhausted tumor clones were in pre-treatment blood.

Per germline, CDR1 MNHEY and CDR2 SVGAGI. V was trimmed by 6 bases and J by 8 bases, leaving 22 bases between them. This CDR3 is built from 15 residues. As to time point: first of two post-therapy site-matched biopsies around 2 months apart. As to this clone: What it recognizes is unknown.

Clones were sequenced by immunoSEQ multiplex PCR, and TCRdb holds only the in-frame ones, with some missing. The sample holds 2,000 to 3,000 clones; 71% are singletons and the top ten take more than 15%. The source was tumor tissue, collected after anti-PD-1 treatment. V gene TRBV6-5 combines with J gene TRBJ1-2, with D possibly TRBD1 on 5 matching bases. This clonotype was sampled from a human donor with basal cell carcinoma. CDR3 residues: CASRDTPGSASGYTF. In DNA form, the CDR3 reads TGTGCCAGCAGGGACACCCCAGGGTCCGCTTCGGGCTACACCTTC.